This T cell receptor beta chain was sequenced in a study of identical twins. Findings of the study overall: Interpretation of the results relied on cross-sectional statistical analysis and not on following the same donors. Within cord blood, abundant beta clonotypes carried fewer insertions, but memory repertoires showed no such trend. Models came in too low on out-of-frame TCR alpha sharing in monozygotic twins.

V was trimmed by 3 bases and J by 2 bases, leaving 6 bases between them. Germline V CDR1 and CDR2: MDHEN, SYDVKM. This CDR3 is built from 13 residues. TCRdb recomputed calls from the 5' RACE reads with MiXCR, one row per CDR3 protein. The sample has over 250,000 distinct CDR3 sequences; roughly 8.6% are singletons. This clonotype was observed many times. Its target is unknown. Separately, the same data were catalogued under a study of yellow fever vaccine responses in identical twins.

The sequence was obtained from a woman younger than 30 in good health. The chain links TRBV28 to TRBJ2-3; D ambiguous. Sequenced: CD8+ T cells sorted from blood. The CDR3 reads CASSFTFTDTQYF. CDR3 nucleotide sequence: TGTGCCAGCAGTTTCACGTTCACAGATACGCAGTATTTT.